A single sample is the source of the 8 T cell receptor beta chains below, sequenced in a study of read filtering for tumor transcriptome and immune sequencing (dated by TCRdb to 2018 to 2021). Sequencing relied on an Illumina HiSeq 4000. Starting from approximately 400 ng RNA, TCR libraries were constructed with the Immunoverse kit using molecular barcoded adaptors that cover the alpha/delta and beta/gamma chains. TCRdb applied fastp at Q25 and MiXCR to the public reads, then kept only in-frame beta chains. Rows are unified per CDR3 protein, each entry keeping the most common DNA and genes. This sample comprises over 25,000 distinct CDR3 sequences, 13% to 15% of them detected only once. Of the sample, 35% to 50% is held by the ten largest clones. The sample taken for sequencing was a population of CD138-negative cells sorted from bone marrow. The cell subset or site label here, explained by the study, means: bone marrow mononuclear cells depleted of CD138+ plasma/myeloma cells by negative magnetic selection. These receptors came from a donor over 35 with multiple myeloma.

This clonotype was seen ten or more times. The chain is built from TRBV7-9 and TRBJ2-5; D may be TRBD2 (7 bases). The CDR3 consists of 14 residues. CDR1 and CDR2 from the germline V gene are SEHNR and FQNEAQ (reference sequence). Trimming pared 5 bases from V and 4 bases from J, leaving 14 bases between. CDR3 amino acids: CASSPTGGGETQYF. The CDR3 nucleotides are TGTGCCAGCAGCCCGACAGGCGGGGGAGAGACCCAGTACTTC.

This clonotype occurred many times. V is TRBV2 and J is TRBJ1-2; 7 nucleotides align to TRBD1. CDR1 and CDR2 from the germline V gene are SNHLY and FYNNEI. After removal of 8 bases from V and 2 bases from J, the junction contained 2 bases not matched to a gene. The CDR3 covers 12 residues. This CDR3 reads CASGGQNYGYTF. In nucleotides, the CDR3 is TGTGCCAGCGGGGGACAGAACTATGGCTACACCTTC.

This clonotype was recorded at least ten times. This sequence joins TRBV5-1 and TRBJ2-1, with D possibly called TRBD1 or TRBD2 (6 bases each). Germline V gene data show CDR1 as SGHRS and CDR2 as YFSETQ. This CDR3 contains 14 residues. The germline V and J ends were trimmed by 7 bases and 0 bases, with 11 bases remaining between them. The CDR3 coding sequence is TGCGCCAGCGGGGGGCGTAGCTCCTACAATGAGCAGTTCTTC. It specifies CASGGRSSYNEQFF.

This clonotype has ten or more counts. The chain uses TRBV30 and TRBJ2-1; D perhaps matches TRBD2 (5 bases). CDR3 size: 13 residues. Per the germline V gene, CDR1 is GTSNPN and CDR2 is SVGIG (reference sequence). V shed 4 bases and J shed 0 bases, with 7 bases lying between them. CDR3 in amino acids: CAWIAPSYNEQFF. In DNA, the CDR3 is TGTGCCTGGATAGCGCCCTCCTACAATGAGCAGTTCTTC.

On this clonotype itself: This may be a read error: a much more frequent sequence differs by one nucleotide. The chain carries TRBV5-1 and TRBJ2-5; weak D call: TRBD2 (6 bases). Germline lookup yields CDR1 SGHRS and CDR2 YFSETQ. The CDR3 consists of 15 residues. V was shortened by 7 bases and J by 5 bases, with 21 bases between the two germline ends. CDR3 residues: CASCTGDSSWETQYF. Here the CDR3 DNA reads TGCGCCAGCTGCACGGGGGACTCTTCATGGGAGACCCAGTACTTC.

The rearrangement links TRBV28 to TRBJ2-3, with D hard to call. Germline CDR1 MDHEN, CDR2 SYDVKM. CDR3 size: 14 residues. V was shortened by 7 bases and J by 4 bases, with 15 bases between the two germline ends. The CDR3 region is CASMSDLSPDTQYF. The CDR3 DNA sequence: TGTGCCAGCATGTCCGATCTCAGTCCAGATACGCAGTATTTT.

Ten or more counts support this clonotype. The chain's CDR3 is CASSAGTGNQPQHF. The DNA for the CDR3 is TGTGCCAGCAGCGCAGGGACAGGTAATCAGCCCCAGCATTTT. This chain connects TRBV2 to TRBJ1-5; 8 nucleotides align to TRBD1. V dropped 6 bases and J dropped 4; count of bases not matched to a gene: 5. This CDR3 comprises 14 residues. From germline, CDR1 is SNHLY and CDR2 FYNNEI.

This clonotype was seen ten or more times. The gene calls are TRBV29-1 and TRBJ2-5, with D uncertain. The CDR3 totals 10 residues. V was shortened by 6 bases and J by 0 bases, with 2 bases between the two germline ends. The V gene's germline CDR1 is SQVTM and CDR2 ANQGSEA. This CDR3 reads CSVYQETQYF. CDR3 bases: TGCAGCGTATACCAAGAGACCCAGTACTTC. The variable domain in full, completed from reference TRBV29-1 and TRBJ2-5, reads SAVISQKPSRDICQRGTSLTIQCQVDSQVTMMFWYRQQPGQSLTLIATANQGSEATYESGFVIDKFPISRPNLTFSTLTVSNMSPEDSSIYLCSVYQETQYFGPGTRLLVL.